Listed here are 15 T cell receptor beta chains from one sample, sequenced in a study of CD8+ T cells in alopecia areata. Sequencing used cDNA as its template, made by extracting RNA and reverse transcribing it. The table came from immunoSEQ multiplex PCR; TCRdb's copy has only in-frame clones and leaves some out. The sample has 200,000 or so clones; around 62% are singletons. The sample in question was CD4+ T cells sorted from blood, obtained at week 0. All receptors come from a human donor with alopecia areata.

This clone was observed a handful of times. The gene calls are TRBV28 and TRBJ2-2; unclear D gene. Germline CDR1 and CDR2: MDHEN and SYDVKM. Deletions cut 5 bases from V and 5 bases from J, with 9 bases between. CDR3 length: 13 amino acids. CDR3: CASSVAATGELFF. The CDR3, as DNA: TGTGCCAGCAGTGTCGCAGCGACCGGGGAGCTGTTTTTT.

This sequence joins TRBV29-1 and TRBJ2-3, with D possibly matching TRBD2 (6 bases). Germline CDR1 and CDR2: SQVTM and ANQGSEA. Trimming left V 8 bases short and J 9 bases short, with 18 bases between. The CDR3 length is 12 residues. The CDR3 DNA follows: TGCAGCACCCTCCTCGCGGGGCACACGCAGTATTTT. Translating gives CSTLLAGHTQYF.

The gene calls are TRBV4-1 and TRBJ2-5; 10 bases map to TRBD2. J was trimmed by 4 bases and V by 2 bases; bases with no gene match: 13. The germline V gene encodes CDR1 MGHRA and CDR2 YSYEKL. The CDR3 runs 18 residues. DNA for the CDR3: TGCGCCAGCAGCCAAATTCGGTCAGGATTAGCGGGAGGAGAGACCCAGTACTTC. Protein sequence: CASSQIRSGLAGGETQYF.

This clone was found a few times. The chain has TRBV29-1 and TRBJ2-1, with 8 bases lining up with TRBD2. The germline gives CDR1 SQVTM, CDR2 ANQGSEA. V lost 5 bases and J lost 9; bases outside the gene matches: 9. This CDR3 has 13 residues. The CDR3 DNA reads TGCAGCGTTCGGGCGGGAGGCGGCCCTGAGCAGTTCTTC. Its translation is CSVRAGGGPEQFF.

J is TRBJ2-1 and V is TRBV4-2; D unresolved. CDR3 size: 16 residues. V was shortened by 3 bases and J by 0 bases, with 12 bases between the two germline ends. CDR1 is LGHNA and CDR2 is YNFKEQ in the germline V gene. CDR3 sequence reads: CASSQFSGVSYNEQFF. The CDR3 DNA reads TGTGCCAGCAGCCAGTTTAGTGGGGTCTCCTACAATGAGCAGTTCTTC.

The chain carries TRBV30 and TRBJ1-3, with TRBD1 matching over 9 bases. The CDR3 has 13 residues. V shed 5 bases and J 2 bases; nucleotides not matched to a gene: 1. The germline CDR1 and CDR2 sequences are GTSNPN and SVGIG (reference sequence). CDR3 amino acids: CAWGQGTGNTIYF. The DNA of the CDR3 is TGTGCCTGGGGACAGGGGACTGGAAACACCATATATTTT.

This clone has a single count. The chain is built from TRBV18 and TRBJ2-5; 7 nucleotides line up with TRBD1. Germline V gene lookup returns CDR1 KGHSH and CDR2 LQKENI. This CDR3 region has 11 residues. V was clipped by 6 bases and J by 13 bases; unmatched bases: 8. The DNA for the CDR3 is TGTGCCAGCTCGCCTGGGACAGCTGGGTACTTC. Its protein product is CASSPGTAGYF.

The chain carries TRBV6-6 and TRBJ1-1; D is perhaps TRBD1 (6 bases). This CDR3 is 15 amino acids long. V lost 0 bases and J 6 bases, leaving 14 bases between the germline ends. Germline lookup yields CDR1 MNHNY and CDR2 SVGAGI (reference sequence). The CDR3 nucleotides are TGTGCCAGCAGTTACTCGGGGGCAAGGGTCGCTGAAGCTTTCTTT. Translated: CASSYSGARVAEAFF.

In nucleotides, the CDR3 is TGTGCCAGCAGCCCAAAGGGCCCAGATACGCAGTATTTT. Translating it yields CASSPKGPDTQYF. The chain recombines TRBV7-2 with TRBJ2-3; D uncertain. V lost 5 bases to trimming and J lost 4 bases, with 10 bases between them. In germline, CDR1 is SGHTA, CDR2 FQGNSA. The CDR3 runs to 13 residues.

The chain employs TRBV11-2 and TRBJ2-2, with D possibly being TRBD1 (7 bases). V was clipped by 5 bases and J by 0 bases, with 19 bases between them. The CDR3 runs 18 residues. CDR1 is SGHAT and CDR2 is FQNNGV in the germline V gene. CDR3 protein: CASSDRDFGGANTGELFF. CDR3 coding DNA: TGTGCCAGCAGCGACAGGGACTTCGGCGGGGCGAACACCGGGGAGCTGTTTTTT.

CDR3 in amino acids: CASSPQGTSTDTQYF. The DNA for the CDR3 is TGTGCCAGCAGCCCCCAGGGGACTAGCACAGATACGCAGTATTTT. This chain joins TRBV11-2 and TRBJ2-3; D possibly matches TRBD1 or TRBD2 (6 bases each). CDR1 SGHAT and CDR2 FQNNGV come from the germline V gene. Trimming pared 5 bases from V and 0 bases from J, leaving 12 bases between. This CDR3 is 15 amino acids long.

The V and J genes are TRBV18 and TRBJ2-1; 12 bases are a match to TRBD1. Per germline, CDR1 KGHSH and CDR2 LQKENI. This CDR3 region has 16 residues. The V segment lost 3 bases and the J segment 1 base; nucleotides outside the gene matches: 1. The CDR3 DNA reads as TGTGCCAGCTCACCGGGACAGGGGGCGTCCTACAATGAGCAGTTCTTC. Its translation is CASSPGQGASYNEQFF.

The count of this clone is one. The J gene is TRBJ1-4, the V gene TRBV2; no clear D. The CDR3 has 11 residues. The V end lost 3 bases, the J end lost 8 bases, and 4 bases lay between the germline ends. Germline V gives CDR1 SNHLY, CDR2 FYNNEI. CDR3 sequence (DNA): TGTGCCAGCAGTGACCGAGAAAAACTGTTTTTT. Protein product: CASSDREKLFF. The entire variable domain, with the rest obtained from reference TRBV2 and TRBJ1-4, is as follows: EPEVTQTPSHQVTQMGQEVILRCVPISNHLYFYWYRQILGQKVEFLVSFYNNEISEKSEIFDDQFSVERPDGSNFTLKIRSTKLEDSAMYFCASSDREKLFFGSGTQLSVL.

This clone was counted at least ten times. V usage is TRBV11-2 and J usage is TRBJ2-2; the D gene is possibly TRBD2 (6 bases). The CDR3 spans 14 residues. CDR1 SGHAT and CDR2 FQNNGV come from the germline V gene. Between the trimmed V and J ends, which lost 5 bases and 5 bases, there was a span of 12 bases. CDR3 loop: CASSLLAQTGELFF. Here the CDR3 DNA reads TGTGCCAGCAGCCTCCTAGCGCAAACCGGGGAGCTGTTTTTT.

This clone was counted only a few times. This CDR3 is CASRQYRGASGDEQFF. The CDR3 nucleotides read TGCGCCAGCAGACAATACCGGGGGGCTAGCGGCGATGAGCAGTTCTTC. V and J are TRBV5-1 and TRBJ2-1, with D tentatively TRBD2 (7 bases). The CDR3 has 16 residues. Trimming pared 5 bases from V and 8 bases from J, leaving 23 bases between. Per the germline V gene, CDR1 is SGHRS and CDR2 is YFSETQ.